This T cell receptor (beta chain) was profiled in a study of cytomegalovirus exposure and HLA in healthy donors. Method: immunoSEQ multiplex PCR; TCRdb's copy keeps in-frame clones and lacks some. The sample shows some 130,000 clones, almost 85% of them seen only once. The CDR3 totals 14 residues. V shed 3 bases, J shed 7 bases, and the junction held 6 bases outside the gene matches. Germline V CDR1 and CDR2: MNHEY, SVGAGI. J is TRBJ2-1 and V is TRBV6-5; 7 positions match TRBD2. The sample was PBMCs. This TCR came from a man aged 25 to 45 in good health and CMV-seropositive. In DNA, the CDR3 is TGTGCCAGCAGTTATTTGCGGGAGTCAAATGAGCAGTTCTTC. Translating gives CASSYLRESNEQFF.